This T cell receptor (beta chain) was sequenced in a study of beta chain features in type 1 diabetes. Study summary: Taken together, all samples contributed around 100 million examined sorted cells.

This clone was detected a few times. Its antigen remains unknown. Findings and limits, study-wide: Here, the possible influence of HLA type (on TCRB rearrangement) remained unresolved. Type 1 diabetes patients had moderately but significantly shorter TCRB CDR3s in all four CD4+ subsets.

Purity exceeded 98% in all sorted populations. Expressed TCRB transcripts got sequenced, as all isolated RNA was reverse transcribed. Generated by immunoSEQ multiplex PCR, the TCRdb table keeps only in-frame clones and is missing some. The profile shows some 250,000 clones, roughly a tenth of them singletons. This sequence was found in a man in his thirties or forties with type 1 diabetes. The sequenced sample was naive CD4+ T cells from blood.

The DNA for the CDR3 is TGCGCCAGCAGCCAAGCGGGGGGCCAAGAGACCCAGTACTTC. As protein: CASSQAGGQETQYF. V usage is TRBV5-1 and J usage is TRBJ2-5; 9 nucleotides agree with TRBD2. Trimming removed 4 bases from V and 1 base from J; junction bases left unmatched: 2. In germline, CDR1 is SGHRS, CDR2 YFSETQ. The CDR3 has 14 amino acids.